A single sample gave rise to the 5 T cell receptor beta chains below, sequenced in a study of blood T cell repertoires in COVID-19. Assay used: immunoSEQ multiplex PCR; TCRdb lists only in-frame clones, some missing. The table records 100,000 to 150,000 clones, approximately 74% of them present only once. Sequences were obtained from peripheral blood. These receptors originate from a woman in her sixties or seventies with acute or convalescent COVID-19.

This clone appeared a few times. V gene TRBV7-8 combines with J gene TRBJ1-5, with unresolved D. This CDR3 has 15 residues. The germline V gene has CDR1 SGHVS and CDR2 FQNEAQ. V lost 5 bases and J 5 bases, leaving 16 bases between the germline ends. CDR3 residues: CASSLSRGTHQPQHF. For the CDR3, the DNA is TGTGCCAGCAGCCTCAGTCGGGGAACCCATCAGCCCCAGCATTTT.

The CDR3 DNA sequence: TGTGCCAGCAGCCAAGATTTGGCAGGGTTCGGTGGCTACACCTTC. It specifies CASSQDLAGFGGYTF. J is TRBJ1-2 and V is TRBV3-1 (or the pseudogene TRBV3-2), with D tentatively TRBD1 (5 bases). The V end was cut by 0 bases, the J end by 7 bases, with 15 bases between. This CDR3 spans 15 amino acids. Per germline, CDR1 LGHDT and CDR2 YNNKEL (reference sequence).

The genes are TRBV5-1 and TRBJ1-4, with D possibly matching TRBD1 (6 bases). The germline gives CDR1 SGHRS, CDR2 YFSETQ. Trimming removed 4 bases from V and 4 bases from J, with 14 bases in between. The CDR3 is 15 amino acids. CDR3: CASSLEQGNNEKLFF. The CDR3 nucleotides read TGCGCCAGCAGCCTGGAACAGGGAAATAATGAAAAACTGTTTTTT.

The genes are TRBV13 and TRBJ1-2, with 7 positions matching TRBD1. CDR3 length: 14 amino acids. The junction had 8 bases not matched to a gene; V was cut back by 3 bases and J by 7 bases. Germline values: CDR1 PRHDT, CDR2 FYEKMQ (reference sequence). The CDR3 loop is CASSFAETGFGYTF. CDR3 nucleotides: TGTGCCAGCAGCTTCGCAGAGACAGGGTTTGGCTACACCTTC.

The chain combines TRBV6-5 with TRBJ2-7; 8 bases align to TRBD1. The CDR3 spans 15 residues. From germline, CDR1 is MNHEY and CDR2 SVGAGI. Trimming at V came to 4 bases and at J to 0 bases, leaving 5 bases not matched to a gene. The CDR3 loop is CASSSQGADSYEQYF. Written as DNA, the CDR3 is TGTGCCAGCAGTTCCCAGGGGGCAGACTCCTACGAGCAGTACTTC.